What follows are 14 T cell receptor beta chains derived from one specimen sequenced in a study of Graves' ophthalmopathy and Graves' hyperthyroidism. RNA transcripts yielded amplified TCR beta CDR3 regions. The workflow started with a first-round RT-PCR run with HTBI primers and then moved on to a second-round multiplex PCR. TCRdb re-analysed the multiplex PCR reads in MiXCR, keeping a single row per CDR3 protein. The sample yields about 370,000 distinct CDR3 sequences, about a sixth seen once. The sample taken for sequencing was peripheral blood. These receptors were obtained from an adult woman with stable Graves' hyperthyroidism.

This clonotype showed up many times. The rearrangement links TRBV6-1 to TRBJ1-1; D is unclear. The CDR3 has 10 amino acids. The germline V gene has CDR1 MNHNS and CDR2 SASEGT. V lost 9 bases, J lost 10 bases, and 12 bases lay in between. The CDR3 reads CARVELPAFF. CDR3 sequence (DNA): TGTGCCAGAGTTGAGTTGCCAGCTTTCTTT.

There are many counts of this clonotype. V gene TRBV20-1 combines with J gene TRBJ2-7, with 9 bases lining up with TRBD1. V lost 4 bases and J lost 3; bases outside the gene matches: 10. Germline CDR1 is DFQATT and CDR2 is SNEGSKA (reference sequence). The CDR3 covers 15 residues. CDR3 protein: CSATSLDRGDYEQYF. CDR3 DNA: TGCAGTGCTACCAGCCTCGACAGGGGGGACTACGAGCAGTACTTC.

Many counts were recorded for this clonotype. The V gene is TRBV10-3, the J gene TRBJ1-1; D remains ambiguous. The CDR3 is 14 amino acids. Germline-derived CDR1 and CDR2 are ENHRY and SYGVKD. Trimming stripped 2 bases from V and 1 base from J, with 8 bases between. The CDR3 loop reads CAISEALRNTEAFF. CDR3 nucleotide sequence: TGTGCCATCAGTGAGGCACTAAGGAACACTGAAGCTTTCTTT.

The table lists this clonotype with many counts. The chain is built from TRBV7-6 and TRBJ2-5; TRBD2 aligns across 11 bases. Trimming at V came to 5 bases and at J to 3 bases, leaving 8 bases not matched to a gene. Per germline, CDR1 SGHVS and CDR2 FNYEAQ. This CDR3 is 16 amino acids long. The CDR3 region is CASSPQGTSGKETQYF. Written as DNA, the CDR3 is TGTGCCAGCAGCCCCCAAGGGACTAGCGGAAAAGAGACCCAGTACTTC.

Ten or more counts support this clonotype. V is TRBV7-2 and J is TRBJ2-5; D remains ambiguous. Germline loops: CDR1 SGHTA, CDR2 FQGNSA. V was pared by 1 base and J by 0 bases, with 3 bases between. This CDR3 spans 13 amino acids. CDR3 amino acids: CASSLGNQETQYF. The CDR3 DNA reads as TGTGCCAGCAGCTTAGGGAACCAAGAGACCCAGTACTTC.

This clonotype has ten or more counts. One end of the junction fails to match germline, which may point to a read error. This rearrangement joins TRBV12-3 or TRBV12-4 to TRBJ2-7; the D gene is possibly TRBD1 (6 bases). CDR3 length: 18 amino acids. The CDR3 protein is CASSIQRSGTRPSSEQYF. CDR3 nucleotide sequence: TGTGCCAGCAGTATACAGCGCTCCGGGACACGACCCTCCTCCGAGCAGTACTTC.

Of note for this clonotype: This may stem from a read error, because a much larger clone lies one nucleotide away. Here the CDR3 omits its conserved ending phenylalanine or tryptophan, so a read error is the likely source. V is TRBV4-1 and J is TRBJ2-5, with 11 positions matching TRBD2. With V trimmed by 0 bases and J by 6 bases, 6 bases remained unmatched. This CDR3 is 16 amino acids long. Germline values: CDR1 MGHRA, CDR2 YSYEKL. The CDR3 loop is CASSQDPETSGKTQYL. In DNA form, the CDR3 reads TGCGCCAGCAGCCAAGATCCAGAGACTAGCGGGAAGACCCAGTACTTG.

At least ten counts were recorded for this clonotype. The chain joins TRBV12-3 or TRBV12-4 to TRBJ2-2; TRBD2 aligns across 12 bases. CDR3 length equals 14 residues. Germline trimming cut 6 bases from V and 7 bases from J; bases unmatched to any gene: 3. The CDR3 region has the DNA TGTGCCAGCAGCAGACTAGCGGGAGACGGGGAGCTGTTTTTT. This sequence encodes CASSRLAGDGELFF.

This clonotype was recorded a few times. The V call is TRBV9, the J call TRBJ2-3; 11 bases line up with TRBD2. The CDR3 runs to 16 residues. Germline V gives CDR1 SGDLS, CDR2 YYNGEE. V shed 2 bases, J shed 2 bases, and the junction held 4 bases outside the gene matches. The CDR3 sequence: CASSVLAGGNTDTQYF. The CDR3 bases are TGTGCCAGCAGCGTCCTAGCGGGAGGAAACACAGATACGCAGTATTTT. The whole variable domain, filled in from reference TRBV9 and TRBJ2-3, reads DSGVTQTPKHLITATGQRVTLRCSPRSGDLSVYWYQQSLDQGLQFLIQYYNGEERAKGNILERFSAQQFPDLHSELNLSSLELGDSALYFCASSVLAGGNTDTQYFGPGTRLTVL.

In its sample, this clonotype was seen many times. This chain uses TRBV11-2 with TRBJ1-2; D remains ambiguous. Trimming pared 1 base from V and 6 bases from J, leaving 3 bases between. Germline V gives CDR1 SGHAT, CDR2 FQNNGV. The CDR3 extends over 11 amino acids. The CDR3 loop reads CASSLGHGYTF. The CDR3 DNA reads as TGTGCCAGCAGCTTAGGGCATGGCTACACCTTC.

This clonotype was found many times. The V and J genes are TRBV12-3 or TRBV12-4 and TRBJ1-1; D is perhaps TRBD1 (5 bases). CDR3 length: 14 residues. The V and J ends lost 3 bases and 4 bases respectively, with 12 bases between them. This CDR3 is CASSLTPGGTEAFF. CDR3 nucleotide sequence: TGTGCCAGCAGTTTGACACCCGGGGGCACTGAAGCTTTCTTT.

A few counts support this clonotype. The CDR3 region is CSAFTGTPGVGETGNYEQYF. The CDR3 region has the DNA TGCAGTGCTTTCACCGGGACACCGGGGGTGGGGGAAACAGGGAATTACGAGCAGTACTTC. The rearrangement uses TRBV20-1 and TRBJ2-7; either TRBD1 or TRBD2 may supply D (6 bases each). The CDR3 runs 20 residues. CDR1 and CDR2 from the germline V gene are DFQATT and SNEGSKA (reference sequence). V was pared by 5 bases and J by 4 bases, with 36 bases between.

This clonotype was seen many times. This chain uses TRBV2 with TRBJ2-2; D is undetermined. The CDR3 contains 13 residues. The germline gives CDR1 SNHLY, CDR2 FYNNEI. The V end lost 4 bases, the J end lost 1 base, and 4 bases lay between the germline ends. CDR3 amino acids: CASSVGNTGELFF. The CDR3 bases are TGTGCCAGCAGTGTGGGGAACACCGGGGAGCTGTTTTTT.

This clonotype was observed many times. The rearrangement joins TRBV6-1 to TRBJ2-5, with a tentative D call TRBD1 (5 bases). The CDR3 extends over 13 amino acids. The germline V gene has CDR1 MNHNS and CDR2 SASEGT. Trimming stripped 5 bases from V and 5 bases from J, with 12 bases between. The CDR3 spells CASSRTSQETQYF. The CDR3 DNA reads TGTGCCAGCAGTCGGACAAGCCAGGAGACCCAGTACTTC.